A single sample gave rise to the 8 T cell receptor beta chains below, sequenced in a study of T cell responses to AZD1222 COVID-19 vaccine. Here immunoSEQ multiplex PCR was the method, and the copy in TCRdb shows in-frame clones only, minus some. The top ten clones hold under 6.5% of a sample with about 120,000 clones, approximately 88% of them seen once. The source was peripheral blood, collected on day 0 of AZD1222 vaccination. These TCRs come from an adult in good health.

This chain joins TRBV28 and TRBJ1-5, with TRBD1 as a possible D gene (5 bases). The CDR3 length is 16 residues. V gave up 1 base and J gave up 0 bases, with 10 bases separating them. Germline V gene data show CDR1 as MDHEN and CDR2 as SYDVKM. CDR3 bases: TGTGCCAGCAGTTTATCCACAGGTAGTAGCAATCAGCCCCAGCATTTT. Translating it yields CASSLSTGSSNQPQHF.

The V call is TRBV4-2, the J call TRBJ2-1; D is ambiguous. The ends were cut back, 0 bases at V and 10 bases at J, with 13 bases in the middle. The germline V gene has CDR1 LGHNA and CDR2 YNFKEQ. This CDR3 is 14 amino acids long. For the CDR3, the DNA is TGTGCCAGCAGCCAAGATGGGCCCCGAACCGAGCAGTTCTTC. Translating gives CASSQDGPRTEQFF.

V usage is TRBV7-9 and J usage is TRBJ2-5, with 12 bases matching TRBD2. Germline loops: CDR1 SEHNR, CDR2 FQNEAQ (reference sequence). J gave up 8 bases and V 3 bases, and 4 bases lay outside the gene matches. The CDR3 is 14 amino acids. The CDR3 protein is CASSFGTSGPTQYF. CDR3 nucleotide sequence: TGTGCCAGCAGCTTCGGGACTAGCGGGCCCACCCAGTACTTC.

This clone was counted a single time. The rearrangement joins TRBV18 to TRBJ2-1; D not certain. Germline V lookup: CDR1 KGHSH, CDR2 LQKENI. V was pared by 3 bases and J by 6 bases, with 9 bases between. This CDR3 has 13 residues. The CDR3 is CASSPNYLNEQFF. CDR3 DNA sequence: TGTGCCAGCTCACCGAACTACCTCAATGAGCAGTTCTTC.

The chain recombines TRBV2 with TRBJ2-7; 9 bases are shared with TRBD2. Per germline, CDR1 SNHLY and CDR2 FYNNEI. J was trimmed by 0 bases and V by 6 bases; bases with no gene match: 3. The CDR3 extends over 14 amino acids. The CDR3: CASSVSGSSYEQYF. CDR3 nucleotide sequence: TGTGCCAGCAGCGTTAGCGGGAGCTCCTACGAGCAGTACTTC.

There are many counts of this clone. The chain couples TRBV6-1 to TRBJ2-6; D unresolved. The CDR3 spans 15 residues. The germline V and J ends were trimmed by 1 base and 4 bases, with 8 bases remaining between them. Germline CDR1 and CDR2: MNHNS and SASEGT. The CDR3 DNA reads as TGTGCCAGCAGTGAAGGTCCGGAGGGGGCCAACGTCCTGACTTTC. It is translated as CASSEGPEGANVLTF.

The V and J genes are TRBV7-3 and TRBJ2-6; maybe TRBD2 (6 bases). The V gene lost 5 bases and the J gene lost 4 bases, with 12 bases spanning the gap. This CDR3 is built from 15 residues. CDR1 SGHTA and CDR2 FQGTGA come from the germline V gene. CDR3 nucleotide sequence: TGTGCCAGCAGCGTAAACGGGGGAGGGGCCAACGTCCTGACTTTC. It is translated as CASSVNGGGANVLTF.

The V call is TRBV10-3, the J call TRBJ2-3; D possibly corresponds to TRBD1 (6 bases). Germline lookup yields CDR1 ENHRY and CDR2 SYGVKD. The length of the CDR3 is 15 residues. Deletions cut 2 bases from V and 0 bases from J, with 9 bases between. CDR3 in DNA: TGTGCCATCAGTGAGCAAGGGGGAAGCACAGATACGCAGTATTTT. It specifies CAISEQGGSTDTQYF.